This T cell receptor beta chain is drawn from a study of shared clonotypes between healthy human individuals. General study findings and limits: Memory subsets had estimated richness that was generally smaller than that of naive subsets. Investigators expected sequencing depth to affect clonotype sharing among donors. The study found roughly 5% of naive CD4 clonotypes shared across several donors.

The CDR3 consists of 14 residues. Germline CDR1 reads SNHLY; CDR2 reads FYNNEI. V lost 6 bases, J lost 5 bases, and 7 bases stayed unmatched. Free of recent acute infections or vaccinations, the donors were healthy HIV-negative adults. For this clone: Its antigen is unidentified.

Sequencing was performed with immunoSEQ multiplex PCR; in TCRdb, only in-frame clones are kept and a portion is missing. The sample has 2 million to 2.5 million clones, approximately 93% seen once. The source is a man between 18 and 35 years old in good health. Some clones in this sample may be carry-over from other donors' samples. The specimen sequenced was naive CD4+ T cells from PBMCs. Stated subset: CD45RA+ positively selected. This chain connects TRBV2 to TRBJ1-5; 7 nucleotides agree with TRBD1. In DNA, the CDR3 is TGTGCCAGCAGCGAAACAGGGGCGGATCAGCCCCAGCATTTT. It encodes CASSETGADQPQHF.